The rows below give T cell receptor beta chains drawn from one sample of a study of technical replicates of blood from a handful of donors. Profiling relied on immunoSEQ multiplex PCR, and the TCRdb table lists in-frame clones only, not all of them. The data contain roughly 80,000 clones, 93% of them singletons. The sample taken for sequencing was T cells isolated from PBMCs. The origin of the receptors is a human donor in good health. Each CDR3 is given with its conserved first and last residue. The D gene is left open where the match is weak. Clone size is shown for a subset of rows, as once, few, many or a class of expanded clone.

d_call j_call clone_size v_call cdr3_aa
TRBD2 TRBJ2-7 . TRBV5-6 CASSFVGAPGGEQYF
TRBD1 TRBJ2-7 once TRBV7-2 CASSLTGDSYEQYF
TRBD2 TRBJ2-1 . TRBV4-1 CASSQEASGMYNEQFF
. TRBJ1-2 . TRBV6-1 CASSPRMIYGYTF
. TRBJ1-1 few TRBV30 CAWKNIVNTEAFF
. TRBJ2-3 . TRBV7-9 CASSLITGRTDTQYF
. TRBJ2-2 few TRBV9 CASSVGRDANTGELFF
. TRBJ1-1 . TRBV30 CAWSVLLWGNRDWDQDTEAFF
TRBD1 TRBJ2-1 . TRBV6-5 CASSYGDRDNEQFF
. TRBJ2-3 . TRBV7-2 CASSPGRADTQYF
. TRBJ2-1 . TRBV6-1 CASRQGPNEQFF
. TRBJ1-1 . TRBV19 CASSLILGVRSSEAFF
TRBD2 TRBJ2-1 . TRBV7-8 CASSLGTSPAGGYNEQFF
TRBD1 TRBJ2-1 . TRBV19 CASSTGQVNEQFF
. TRBJ2-2 . TRBV6-5 CASSYFQFAGELFF
. TRBJ2-1 . TRBV28 CASSLLRLGGSEQFF
. TRBJ2-3 . TRBV19 CASSITQAGTDTQYF
. TRBJ1-6 . TRBV7-9 CASSYPGNSPLHF
. TRBJ1-2 once TRBV21-1 CASSTPLHGTAYGYTF
TRBD2 TRBJ2-7 . TRBV2 CASRSGTSVYEQYF
. TRBJ1-3 . TRBV18 CASSPPTVPGNTIYF
TRBD1 TRBJ1-2 few TRBV11-2 CASSPLQAQGYYGYTF
. TRBJ1-5 . TRBV6-1 CASSDRTVPSSNQPQHF
TRBD2 TRBJ2-2 . TRBV7-6 CASSPGTSGFGELFF
TRBD2 TRBJ2-1 . TRBV28 CACITSGSYNEQFF
. TRBJ2-6 . TRBV5-1 CASSLDRSSGANVLTF
TRBD1 TRBJ2-1 . TRBV7-7 CASSPGTGLLNEQFF